Below, 20 T cell receptor beta chains from the same sample are listed, as sequenced in a study of T cells after yellow fever vaccination. TCRdb processed the 5' RACE reads anew with MiXCR; each CDR3 protein has one entry. The sample yields hundreds of thousands of distinct CDR3 sequences, around 3.6% seen once. The sample was PBMCs, taken on the day of the yellow fever booster vaccination. These TCRs come from a man aged 18 to 30 who received the YFV17D yellow fever vaccine.

The chain links TRBV7-2 to TRBJ2-7, with D tentatively TRBD2 (5 bases). V was trimmed by 1 base and J by 6 bases, leaving 10 bases between them. Germline-derived CDR1 and CDR2 are SGHTA and FQGNSA. This CDR3 is built from 13 residues. Here the CDR3 DNA reads TGTGCCAGCAGCTTAGTGGCGGGCCTCGAGCAGTACGTC. Its translation is CASSLVAGLEQYV.

This clonotype was counted only a few times. V and J are TRBV7-9 and TRBJ2-1, with 10 positions matching TRBD1. CDR3 size: 14 residues. With V trimmed by 5 bases and J by 9 bases, 7 bases remained unmatched. Germline assignment: CDR1 SEHNR and CDR2 FQNEAQ (reference sequence). The CDR3 sequence: CASSGQGGFGEQFF. In nucleotides, the CDR3 is TGTGCCAGCAGCGGACAGGGGGGCTTTGGTGAGCAGTTCTTC.

This clonotype was seen repeatedly, ten times or more. The chain carries TRBV27 and TRBJ2-2; 7 bases fit TRBD2. Germline V lookup: CDR1 MNHEY, CDR2 SMNVEV (reference sequence). After removal of 8 bases from V and 8 bases from J, the junction contained 8 bases not matched to a gene. The CDR3 has 13 residues. The CDR3 spells CASARGGSGELFF. CDR3 sequence (DNA): TGTGCCAGCGCCCGGGGAGGGTCTGGGGAGCTGTTTTTT.

This clonotype was seen a few times. V usage is TRBV6-2 or TRBV6-3 and J usage is TRBJ1-1; D is perhaps TRBD1 (5 bases). CDR3 length: 15 amino acids. Germline values: CDR1 MNHEY, CDR2 SVGEGT. The germline V and J ends were trimmed by 5 bases and 4 bases, with 17 bases remaining between them. CDR3 in DNA: TGTGCCAGCAGTCCCTTGGCAGGGAGTGGCACTGAAGCTTTCTTT. Its protein product is CASSPLAGSGTEAFF.

This clonotype was seen ten or more times. The V gene is TRBV5-6, the J gene TRBJ2-3, with D possibly matching TRBD2 (6 bases). Germline V gene lookup returns CDR1 SGHDT and CDR2 YYEEEE. Trimming stripped 0 bases from V and 8 bases from J, with 7 bases between. CDR3 length equals 12 residues. CDR3 bases: TGTGCCAGCAGCTTGGGGGACTCTACGCAGTATTTT. This gives the protein CASSLGDSTQYF.

This clonotype was counted at least ten times. The chain is built from TRBV5-1 and TRBJ2-1; TRBD1 agrees at 7 bases. Germline V gives CDR1 SGHRS, CDR2 YFSETQ. After removal of 4 bases from V and 5 bases from J, the junction contained 9 bases not matched to a gene. There are 15 residues in the CDR3. This chain's CDR3 is CASSPPGQRDNEQFF. The CDR3 DNA follows: TGCGCCAGCAGCCCACCGGGACAGCGTGACAATGAGCAGTTCTTC.

This clonotype turned up a few times. The chain recombines TRBV3-1 with TRBJ1-2; TRBD1 agrees at 7 bases. The V and J ends lost 4 bases and 4 bases, in that order; junction bases with no gene match: 3. Germline V gives CDR1 LGHDT, CDR2 YNNKEL (reference sequence). This CDR3 has 13 residues. Here the CDR3 reads CASSLRDSYGYTF. The CDR3 DNA is TGTGCCAGCAGCCTACGGGACAGCTATGGCTACACCTTC. Filled out from reference TRBV3-1 and TRBJ1-2, the complete variable domain reads DTAVSQTPKYLVTQMGNDKSIKCEQNLGHDTMYWYKQDSKKFLKIMFSYNNKELIINETVPNRFSPKSPDKAHLNLHINSLELGDSAVYFCASSLRDSYGYTFGSGTRLTVV.

The rearrangement links TRBV5-4 to TRBJ2-7, with 8 nucleotides matching TRBD2. After removal of 1 base from V and 5 bases from J, the junction contained 5 bases not matched to a gene. The CDR3 is made up of 14 amino acids. The V gene's germline CDR1 is SGHNT and CDR2 YYREEE (reference sequence). The CDR3 here is CASSLRGGLDEQYF. DNA for the CDR3: TGTGCCAGCAGCTTGCGGGGGGGCCTGGACGAGCAGTACTTC. The variable domain in full, completed from reference TRBV5-4 and TRBJ2-7, reads ETGVTQSPTHLIKTRGQQVTLRCSSQSGHNTVSWYQQALGQGPQFIFQYYREEENGRGNFPPRFSGLQFPNYSSELNVNALELDDSALYLCASSLRGGLDEQYFGPGTRLTVT.

The V gene is TRBV15, the J gene TRBJ2-3; D possibly uses TRBD1 or TRBD2 (6 bases each). Looked up from germline, CDR1 is LNHNV and CDR2 is YYDKDF (reference sequence). Trimming took 3 bases from V and 1 from J, leaving 14 bases between them. The CDR3 length is 16 residues. As DNA, the CDR3 is TGTGCCACCAGCAGTGGACTACAGGGTGGCACAGATACGCAGTATTTT. Translated, it gives CATSSGLQGGTDTQYF.

This clonotype occurred many times. The chain recombines TRBV20-1 with TRBJ2-6; 7 bases align to TRBD1. The junction had 7 bases not matched to a gene; V was cut back by 4 bases and J by 1 base. This CDR3 spans 16 amino acids. Germline CDR1 reads DFQATT; CDR2 reads SNEGSKA (reference sequence). CDR3 protein: CSAKTDRDSGANVLTF. As DNA, the CDR3 is TGCAGTGCTAAGACCGACAGGGATTCTGGGGCCAACGTCCTGACTTTC.

This clonotype was counted ten times or more. The CDR3: CASRMAASGANVLTF. The CDR3 bases are TGCGCCAGCAGGATGGCCGCTAGTGGGGCCAACGTCCTGACTTTC. The chain recombines TRBV5-1 with TRBJ2-6; D remains unclear. V lost 5 bases to trimming and J lost 3 bases, with 12 bases between them. The CDR3 has 15 amino acids. Germline assignment: CDR1 SGHRS and CDR2 YFSETQ.

This clonotype was observed at least ten times. CDR3 in DNA: TGTGCCAGCAGTAAGGGACAGGGGGCTTATGGCTACACCTTC. Translating it yields CASSKGQGAYGYTF. The chain joins TRBV6-5 to TRBJ1-2; TRBD1 matches 12 bases. Germline-derived CDR1 and CDR2 are MNHEY and SVGAGI. Losses at the gene ends were 5 bases for V and 5 bases for J; bases not matched to a gene: 3. The CDR3 totals 14 residues.

The chain's CDR3 is CASKITATNMNTEAFF. CDR3 nucleotide sequence: TGTGCCAGCAAAATAACCGCAACGAATATGAACACTGAAGCTTTCTTT. The chain has TRBV7-2 and TRBJ1-1; D not resolved. Between the trimmed V and J ends, which lost 7 bases and 0 bases, there was a span of 18 bases. CDR1 is SGHTA, CDR2 FQGNSA, per germline. CDR3 length: 16 residues.

In this sample, this clonotype turned up a few times. V usage is TRBV27 and J usage is TRBJ1-1; D is uncertain. This CDR3 is 14 amino acids long. Germline V gene data show CDR1 as MNHEY and CDR2 as SMNVEV (reference sequence). Between the trimmed V and J ends, which lost 5 bases and 0 bases, there was a span of 10 bases. The CDR3 sequence is CASSPSRLNTEAFF. In nucleotides, the CDR3 is TGTGCCAGCAGTCCTTCCAGGCTGAACACTGAAGCTTTCTTT.

This clonotype was observed many times. For the CDR3, the DNA is TGCGCCAGCACCCCCCGTGCCGGGGGCGAGGAGACCCAGTACTTC. Protein sequence: CASTPRAGGEETQYF. The chain links TRBV5-1 to TRBJ2-5; D is perhaps TRBD1 or TRBD2 (6 bases each). Germline CDR1 reads SGHRS; CDR2 reads YFSETQ. V lost 6 bases, J lost 5 bases, and 20 bases lay in between. The CDR3 is 15 amino acids.

The chain is built from TRBV20-1 and TRBJ2-2; no reliable D call. The CDR3 contains 12 residues. V shed 5 bases and J shed 5 bases, with 9 bases lying between them. Germline CDR1 DFQATT, CDR2 SNEGSKA (reference sequence). CDR3: CSARAQTGELFF. The CDR3, as DNA: TGCAGTGCTCGGGCCCAAACCGGGGAGCTGTTTTTT.

This rearrangement joins TRBV25-1 to TRBJ2-3; TRBD1 aligns across 11 bases. Germline loops: CDR1 MGHDK, CDR2 SYGVNS. Unmatched junction bases numbered 1, after V lost 3 bases and J lost 2 bases. The CDR3 length is 15 residues. The CDR3 DNA reads as TGTGCCAGCAGTGACGGACAGGGGGCCACAGATACGCAGTATTTT. Its translation is CASSDGQGATDTQYF.

DNA for the CDR3: TGCAGTGCCCCGGAACAGGTCAGCGGAAACACCATATATTTT. It is translated as CSAPEQVSGNTIYF. The rearrangement uses TRBV20-1 and TRBJ1-3; possible D gene TRBD1, 5 bases. CDR3 length: 14 amino acids. Per the germline V gene, CDR1 is DFQATT and CDR2 is SNEGSKA (reference sequence). V was cut by 6 bases and J by 4 bases, with 16 bases left in between.

In its sample, this clonotype was seen many times. At one end the junction does not follow the germline gene, possibly because of a read error. This chain uses TRBV2 with TRBJ1-2; 9 bases are a match to TRBD1. The CDR3 is 11 amino acids. Germline V gene lookup returns CDR1 SNHLY and CDR2 FYNNEI. The DNA for the CDR3 is TGTGCCAGCAGGGCGGGGACAGGGATAGCCTTC. Its translation: CASRAGTGIAF. The full variable domain, its missing parts supplied by reference TRBV2 and TRBJ1-2, is EPEVTQTPSHQVTQMGQEVILRCVPISNHLYFYWYRQILGQKVEFLVSFYNNEISEKSEIFDDQFSVERPDGSNFTLKIRSTKLEDSAMYFCASRAGTGIAFGSGTRLTVV.

This clonotype appeared many times. This chain joins TRBV9 and TRBJ2-1; 13 positions match TRBD2. The trim removed 4 bases at V and 8 bases at J, leaving 18 bases unmatched. This CDR3 is built from 19 residues. The germline gives CDR1 SGDLS, CDR2 YYNGEE. The CDR3 nucleotides are TGTGCCAGCAGCAACCATAGGGGGACTAGCGGGGCCGTATGGGATGAGCAGTTCTTC. This translates into CASSNHRGTSGAVWDEQFF.